This is a list of T cell receptor beta chains from one sample in a study of shared clonotypes between healthy human individuals. TCRdb's copy holds only in-frame clones and misses some; the assay was immunoSEQ multiplex PCR. The data show around 2.1 million clones, with more than 90% seen just once and approximately 0.13% held by the top ten. The sample taken for sequencing was naive CD4+ T cells sorted from blood. These receptors all stem from a man between 18 and 29 years old in good health. Both conserved end residues are part of each CDR3. The order of the fields is J gene, CDR3 length, clone size, V gene, D gene, CDR3 protein, CDR3 DNA. The D gene is left open where the match is weak. Size values are once, few and many counts, or a class for expanded clones, and some rows have none.

>TRBJ1-2|11|NA|TRBV28|NA
CASSFEYGYTF
TGTGCCAGCAGTTTTGAGTATGGCTACACCTTC
>TRBJ1-5|13|NA|TRBV11-2|NA
CASSWGRDQPQHF
TGTGCCAGCAGCTGGGGTAGGGATCAGCCCCAGCATTTT
>TRBJ2-7|15|NA|TRBV5-6|TRBD2
CASSPRHSGDWEQYF
TGTGCCAGCAGCCCGAGACATAGCGGGGACTGGGAGCAGTACTTC
>TRBJ2-7|16|once|TRBV27|NA
CASSPNGGAGPYEQYF
TGTGCCAGCAGCCCCAACGGAGGGGCGGGCCCCTACGAGCAGTACTTC
>TRBJ2-5|15|NA|TRBV29-1|NA
CSVAGVNTGSETQYF
TGCAGCGTTGCTGGGGTAAACACAGGGTCTGAGACCCAGTACTTC
>TRBJ2-7|16|NA|TRBV12-5|TRBD1
CASGSPPGQESYEQYF
TGTGCTAGTGGTTCCCCCCCCGGACAGGAAAGCTACGAGCAGTACTTC
>TRBJ1-6|15|NA|TRBV5-4|NA
CASNMKDIINSPLHF
TGTGCCAGCAACATGAAAGACATAATTAATTCACCCCTCCACTTT
>TRBJ2-7|15|NA|TRBV2|NA
CASRRGGPGPYEQYF
TGTGCCAGCCGGAGAGGTGGGCCAGGCCCTTACGAGCAGTACTTC
>TRBJ1-5|19|NA|TRBV9|TRBD1
CASSVEIFYRGNWNQPQHF
TGTGCCAGCAGCGTCGAAATATTTTACAGGGGAAATTGGAATCAGCCCCAGCATTTT
>TRBJ2-1|12|NA|TRBV6-1|TRBD1
CASSQGAGEQFF
TGTGCCAGCAGTCAGGGGGCTGGTGAGCAGTTCTTC
>TRBJ1-4|14|NA|TRBV2|NA
CASMPDNINEKLFF
TGTGCCAGCATGCCGGACAATATTAATGAAAAACTGTTTTTT
>TRBJ2-7|15|NA|TRBV29-1|TRBD2
CSVELAGALGPKQYF
TGCAGCGTTGAACTAGCGGGAGCCCTGGGTCCGAAGCAGTACTTC
>TRBJ2-7|13|NA|TRBV6-5|NA
CASSYWTSWEQYF
TGTGCCAGCAGTTACTGGACAAGCTGGGAGCAGTACTTC
>TRBJ1-2|15|NA|TRBV11-2|NA
CASSLLQGNNYGYTF
TGTGCCAGCAGCCTCCTCCAGGGAAATAACTATGGCTACACCTTC
>TRBJ2-7|14|NA|TRBV5-4|NA
CASSSRTGSYEQYF
TGTGCCAGCAGCTCCCGGACGGGTTCCTACGAGCAGTACTTC
>TRBJ2-5|13|NA|TRBV28|NA
CASSLGSRETQYF
TGTGCCAGCAGTCTAGGCTCACGAGAGACCCAGTACTTC
>TRBJ2-5|15|NA|TRBV6-6|NA
CASSYSSGVVETQYF
TGTGCCAGCAGTTATTCCTCGGGGGTTGTTGAGACCCAGTACTTC
>TRBJ2-2|15|NA|TRBV9|NA
CASSVDGSRIGELFF
TGTGCCAGCAGCGTAGACGGGTCCCGTATCGGGGAGCTGTTTTTT
>TRBJ2-7|18|NA|TRBV7-2|NA
CASSLVIVFNRTSYEQYF
TGTGCCAGCAGCTTAGTTATAGTCTTTAACAGGACCTCCTACGAGCAGTACTTC
>TRBJ1-5|16|NA|TRBV6-1|TRBD1
CASSGPGTESNQPQHF
TGTGCCAGCAGTGGTCCTGGGACAGAAAGCAATCAGCCCCAGCATTTT
>TRBJ2-5|12|NA|TRBV15|NA
CATSFREETQYF
TGTGCCACCAGCTTCAGGGAAGAGACCCAGTACTTC
>TRBJ1-1|14|NA|TRBV6-6|NA
CASSFLASGIEAFF
TGTGCCAGCAGTTTCTTGGCAAGCGGGATTGAAGCTTTCTTT
>TRBJ1-6|16|NA|TRBV5-5|NA
CASSLANRVGNSPLHF
TGTGCCAGCAGCTTGGCGAACAGGGTAGGGAATTCACCCCTCCACTTT
>TRBJ1-2|13|NA|TRBV5-4|TRBD1
CASSVSTGDGYTF
TGTGCCAGCAGCGTGAGCACAGGGGACGGCTACACCTTC
>TRBJ2-7|14|NA|TRBV19|NA
CASSRADTTYEQYF
TGTGCCAGTAGTAGGGCGGACACGACCTACGAGCAGTACTTC
>TRBJ1-6|14|NA|TRBV5-1|NA
CASSLGGPNSPLHF
TGCGCCAGCAGCTTGGGGGGTCCTAATTCACCCCTCCACTTT
>TRBJ2-1|14|NA|TRBV4-1|NA
CASSQGQIYNEQFF
TGCGCCAGCAGCCAAGGACAGATATACAATGAGCAGTTCTTC
>TRBJ1-3|14|once|TRBV2|NA
CASSVSRSGNTIYF
TGTGCCAGCAGTGTCTCTCGCTCTGGAAACACCATATATTTT
>TRBJ2-1|14|NA|TRBV4-3|NA
CASSRGQSYNEQFF
TGCGCCAGCAGCCGAGGACAGTCCTACAATGAGCAGTTCTTC
>TRBJ2-1|13|few|TRBV19|NA
CASRAQGYNEQFF
TGTGCCAGTAGAGCACAGGGTTACAATGAGCAGTTCTTC
>TRBJ1-2|15|NA|TRBV6-6|TRBD1
CASSYGTDPNYGYTF
TGTGCCAGCAGTTACGGGACAGACCCTAACTATGGCTACACCTTC
>TRBJ1-5|18|NA|TRBV28|TRBD1
CASLESTGGIGSNQPQHF
TGTGCCAGCCTCGAGTCTACAGGGGGGATCGGGAGCAATCAGCCCCAGCATTTT
>TRBJ1-1|14|once|TRBV5-4|TRBD1
CASSLGRDRVEAFF
TGTGCCAGCAGCTTGGGTAGGGACAGGGTTGAAGCTTTCTTT
>TRBJ1-1|16|NA|TRBV7-2|TRBD1
CASSLVAGTGDTEAFF
TGTGCCAGCAGCTTAGTAGCCGGGACAGGGGACACTGAAGCTTTCTTT
>TRBJ2-7|17|NA|TRBV18|NA
CASSPAPPVQGGYEQYF
TGTGCCAGCTCACCAGCTCCACCCGTCCAAGGGGGCTACGAGCAGTACTTC
>TRBJ1-2|14|NA|TRBV6-1|NA
CASTVTGYNYGYTF
TGTGCCAGCACCGTTACAGGCTACAACTATGGCTACACCTTC
>TRBJ2-1|14|once|TRBV6-1|TRBD2
CASGFSGKIWEQFF
TGTGCCAGCGGATTCAGCGGGAAGATTTGGGAGCAGTTCTTC
>TRBJ2-4|15|NA|TRBV28|NA
CASSPPGARVNIQYF
TGTGCCAGCTCCCCTCCGGGGGCACGGGTAAACATTCAGTACTTC
>TRBJ2-5|13|NA|TRBV4-1|NA
CASSQVVGETQYF
TGCGCCAGCAGCCAAGTGGTAGGGGAGACCCAGTACTTC
>TRBJ1-2|13|NA|TRBV6-4|NA
CASRSDTRSGYTF
TGTGCCAGCAGATCGGACACCCGGAGCGGCTACACCTTC
>TRBJ2-3|12|NA|TRBV5-1|NA
CASSGSTDTQYF
TGCGCCAGCAGCGGAAGCACAGATACGCAGTATTTT
>TRBJ2-1|13|NA|TRBV2|NA
CASTGESYNEQFF
TGTGCCAGCACGGGTGAATCCTACAATGAGCAGTTCTTC
>TRBJ2-1|14|NA|TRBV27|NA
CASGRVLFDNEQFF
TGTGCCAGCGGCAGGGTCCTATTTGACAATGAGCAGTTCTTC
>TRBJ2-5|14|NA|TRBV11-2|NA
CASSSQGYQETQYF
TGTGCCAGCAGTTCGCAGGGGTACCAAGAGACCCAGTACTTC
>TRBJ2-7|12|NA|TRBV30|NA
CAWSAGAYEQYF
TGTGCCTGGAGTGCGGGAGCCTACGAGCAGTACTTC
>TRBJ1-3|15|NA|TRBV28|TRBD1
CASSQTGVGGNTIYF
TGTGCCAGCAGCCAAACAGGGGTAGGAGGAAACACCATATATTTT
>TRBJ2-1|16|NA|TRBV5-1|TRBD2
CASSPRLAGVNNEQFF
TGCGCCAGCAGCCCAAGACTAGCGGGAGTCAACAATGAGCAGTTCTTC
>TRBJ1-2|13|NA|TRBV5-1|NA
CASSLDKNYGYTF
TGCGCCAGCAGCTTGGACAAGAACTATGGCTACACCTTC
>TRBJ2-2|12|NA|TRBV11-2|NA
CASSLSRGELFF
TGTGCCAGCAGCTTATCTCGTGGGGAGCTGTTTTTT
>TRBJ1-5|12|NA|TRBV27|NA
CASSFGNQPQHF
TGTGCCAGCAGTTTCGGGAATCAGCCCCAGCATTTT
>TRBJ2-7|15|NA|TRBV10-3|NA
CAISGGGVGSYEQYF
TGTGCCATCAGCGGAGGCGGGGTGGGCTCCTACGAGCAGTACTTC
>TRBJ1-5|13|NA|TRBV6-1|NA
CASSEKSNQPQHF
TGTGCCAGCAGTGAAAAAAGCAATCAGCCCCAGCATTTT
>TRBJ2-3|15|NA|TRBV6-5|TRBD1
CASSLGQGGTDTQYF
TGTGCCAGCAGCTTGGGACAGGGGGGCACAGATACGCAGTATTTT